Below, 21 T cell receptor beta chains from the same sample are listed, as sequenced in a study of vaccination and CD4 T cells after COVID-19. The treatment here: roughly 10-day PBMC culture with coronavirus spike peptide pools or control peptides (ViraFEST assay). No antigen has been identified for these receptors. The Oncomine TCR Beta short-read assay was what sequenced the DNA obtained from cultured CD4+ T cells. One entry per CDR3 protein, called by TCRdb with MiXCR from the PCR reads. Of about 18,000 distinct CDR3 sequences in the sample, about 77% were seen once. Sequenced here: CD4+ T cells from blood, cultured in vitro, sampled after SARS-CoV-2 vaccination. The receptor set was obtained from a human donor who received a COVID-19 vaccine.

The rearrangement uses TRBV6-1 and TRBJ2-7, with 11 bases lining up with TRBD2. Germline CDR1 is MNHNS and CDR2 is SASEGT. The V segment lost 6 bases and the J segment 3 bases; nucleotides outside the gene matches: 7. CDR3 size: 15 residues. The CDR3 nucleotides are TGTGCCAGCAGCCTTATAGCGGGGGGGAACTACGAGCAGTACTTC. The encoded protein is CASSLIAGGNYEQYF.

This chain uses TRBV29-1 with TRBJ1-1, with D tentatively TRBD1 (6 bases). The CDR3 runs to 13 residues. Trimming removed 2 bases from V and 1 base from J, with 8 bases in between. Germline V gene data show CDR1 as SQVTM and CDR2 as ANQGSEA. This CDR3 reads CSVEWGQNTEAFF. CDR3 DNA: TGCAGCGTTGAATGGGGACAGAACACTGAAGCTTTCTTT.

The J gene is TRBJ1-2, the V gene TRBV10-3; D not resolved. V lost 0 bases, J lost 8 bases, and 16 bases lay in between. Looked up from germline, CDR1 is ENHRY and CDR2 is SYGVKD. The length of the CDR3 is 15 residues. The CDR3: CAISESSLLPRGYTF. DNA for the CDR3: TGTGCCATCAGTGAGTCGTCGCTCCTGCCGCGGGGCTACACCTTC.

The gene calls are TRBV7-9 and TRBJ1-2; 9 positions match TRBD1. With 6 bases clipped from V and 6 bases from J, the junction kept 2 bases outside the gene matches. The V gene's germline CDR1 is SEHNR and CDR2 FQNEAQ (reference sequence). The CDR3 extends over 12 amino acids. The CDR3 coding sequence is TGTGCCAGCAGGGGGACAGGGAATGGCTACACCTTC. Protein sequence: CASRGTGNGYTF.

The rearrangement joins TRBV7-9 to TRBJ2-7; 7 bases are shared with TRBD2. Trimming removed 4 bases from V and 3 bases from J; junction bases left unmatched: 3. CDR1 is SEHNR, CDR2 FQNEAQ, per germline (reference sequence). The CDR3 sequence is 13 residues long. The CDR3 spells CASSSGLSYEQYF. The CDR3 DNA is TGTGCCAGCAGCTCGGGACTAAGCTACGAGCAGTACTTC.

This clonotype was seen a few times. The chain combines TRBV25-1 with TRBJ2-2; tentatively, D is TRBD1 (6 bases). This CDR3 spans 14 amino acids. With 6 bases removed from V and 7 bases from J, the gap between germline ends came to 15 bases. Germline V CDR1 and CDR2: MGHDK, SYGVNS. CDR3 sequence: CASRDDRINGELFF. CDR3 bases: TGTGCCAGCAGGGACGACAGGATCAACGGGGAGCTGTTTTTT. The full variable domain, with the rest looked up from reference TRBV25-1 and TRBJ2-2, is EADIYQTPRYLVIGTGKKITLECSQTMGHDKMYWYQQDPGMELHLIHYSYGVNSTEKGDLSSESTVSRIRTEHFPLTLESARPSHTSQYLCASRDDRINGELFFGEGSRLTVL.

The CDR3 loop is CASSPRTANYEQYF. The CDR3, as DNA: TGTGCCAGCAGTCCTCGGACGGCGAACTACGAGCAGTACTTC. The chain links TRBV6-1 to TRBJ2-7; D unresolved. Germline lookup yields CDR1 MNHNS and CDR2 SASEGT. V was shortened by 5 bases and J by 3 bases, with 14 bases between the two germline ends. CDR3 size: 14 residues.

This clonotype was observed once. The CDR3 here is CASSPGRLNSPLHF. The CDR3 DNA is TGTGCCAGCAGTCCGGGACGGCTAAATTCACCCCTCCACTTT. V usage is TRBV6-1 and J usage is TRBJ1-6; D may be TRBD1 (5 bases). The CDR3 spans 14 residues. Trimming took off 5 bases at V and 7 bases at J, with 12 bases between the two ends. Germline CDR1 MNHNS, CDR2 SASEGT.

This clonotype was observed a few times. The chain couples TRBV6-1 to TRBJ1-2; 7 positions match TRBD1. The CDR3 is 13 residues long. J gave up 3 bases and V 6 bases, and 4 bases lay outside the gene matches. Germline V lookup: CDR1 MNHNS, CDR2 SASEGT. CDR3 sequence reads: CASSQGQHYGYTF. The DNA of the CDR3 is TGTGCCAGCAGCCAGGGACAGCACTATGGCTACACCTTC.

The table lists this clonotype with a few counts. The V call is TRBV5-4, the J call TRBJ1-2; the D is unclear. CDR1 and CDR2 (germline): SGHNT, YYREEE (reference sequence). The CDR3 loop spans 13 amino acids. The ends were cut back, 2 bases at V and 2 bases at J, with 7 bases in the middle. The CDR3 reads CASSLGGNYGYTF. In DNA form, the CDR3 reads TGTGCCAGCAGCTTAGGCGGGAACTATGGCTACACCTTC.

The chain combines TRBV5-4 with TRBJ1-1, with 7 bases identical to TRBD1. J was trimmed by 6 bases and V by 3 bases; bases with no gene match: 8. In germline, CDR1 is SGHNT, CDR2 YYREEE (reference sequence). The CDR3 length is 14 residues. CDR3 DNA sequence: TGTGCCAGCAGCTCAGAGCCGACAGGGCCTGAAGCTTTCTTT. It is translated as CASSSEPTGPEAFF.

This chain links TRBV24-1 with TRBJ2-3; D call uncertain. The germline V and J ends were trimmed by 3 bases and 0 bases, with 3 bases remaining between them. Germline-derived CDR1 and CDR2 are KGHDR and SFDVKD. This CDR3 has 13 amino acids. This CDR3 reads CATSDPSTDTQYF. As DNA, the CDR3 is TGTGCCACCAGTGATCCAAGCACAGATACGCAGTATTTT.

Regarding this clonotype: At one of its ends the junction is not consistent with the germline gene, which may arise from a read error. V gene TRBV12-3 or TRBV12-4 combines with J gene TRBJ1-1, with a weak D call TRBD1 (5 bases). The CDR3 totals 13 residues. In nucleotides, the CDR3 is TGTGCCAGCAGCTTAGGGGAGGGGACTGAAGCTTTCTTT. Translated, it gives CASSLGEGTEAFF.

The chain links TRBV5-1 to TRBJ2-5; 7 bases line up with TRBD1. In germline, CDR1 is SGHRS, CDR2 YFSETQ. V dropped 0 bases and J dropped 2; count of bases not matched to a gene: 1. The CDR3 is 14 residues long. This CDR3 reads CASSLATGQETQYF. As DNA, the CDR3 is TGCGCCAGCAGCTTGGCGACAGGGCAAGAGACCCAGTACTTC.

This rearrangement joins TRBV6-4 to TRBJ1-5; D is unresolved. The CDR3 runs 19 residues. The ends were cut back, 0 bases at V and 4 bases at J, with 22 bases in the middle. Germline CDR1 MRHNA, CDR2 SNTAGT. CDR3 sequence reads: CASSDSNSGISGWNQPQHF. The CDR3 bases are TGTGCCAGCAGTGACTCGAATTCGGGGATCTCTGGATGGAATCAGCCCCAGCATTTT.

This clonotype was found once. V gene TRBV7-3 combines with J gene TRBJ2-1, with D possibly TRBD2 on 5 matching bases. The germline V gene has CDR1 SGHTA and CDR2 FQGTGA. The CDR3 is 12 residues long. The V gene lost 1 base and the J gene lost 13 bases, with 11 bases spanning the gap. The CDR3 bases are TGTGCCAGCAGCTTAAACGGACTGAAACAGTTCTTC. It yields the protein CASSLNGLKQFF. The whole variable domain, filled in from reference TRBV7-3 and TRBJ2-1, reads GAGVSQTPSNKVTEKGKYVELRCDPISGHTALYWYRQSLGQGPEFLIYFQGTGAADDSGLPNDRFFAVRPEGSVSTLKIQRTERGDSAVYLCASSLNGLKQFFGPGTRLTVL.

The V call is TRBV6-5, the J call TRBJ2-7; the D gene is possibly TRBD1 (5 bases). V was cut by 1 base and J by 2 bases, with 6 bases left in between. This CDR3 contains 13 residues. The germline V gene has CDR1 MNHEY and CDR2 SVGAGI. The CDR3 DNA reads as TGTGCCAGCAGTTACTTGACAGCCTACGAGCAGTACTTC. It yields the protein CASSYLTAYEQYF.

The chain is built from TRBV6-1 and TRBJ1-2; no reliable D call. Trimming took 6 bases from V and 8 from J, leaving 10 bases between them. Germline CDR1 and CDR2: MNHNS and SASEGT. There are 11 residues in the CDR3. The DNA for the CDR3 is TGTGCCAGCAGCCCCCCCGGGGGCTACACCTTC. Its translation: CASSPPGGYTF.

The chain is built from TRBV6-5 and TRBJ1-2, with D possibly being TRBD1 (6 bases). This CDR3 has 14 residues. Per the germline V gene, CDR1 is MNHEY and CDR2 is SVGAGI. The ends were cut back, 2 bases at V and 2 bases at J, with 9 bases in the middle. CDR3 bases: TGTGCCAGCAGTTACGGGGGCGGGAACTATGGCTACACCTTC. Residues: CASSYGGGNYGYTF.

This chain connects TRBV2 to TRBJ1-2, with 11 bases aligning to TRBD1. With V trimmed by 0 bases and J by 8 bases, 8 bases remained unmatched. The CDR3 runs 16 residues. CDR1 and CDR2 from the germline V gene are SNHLY and FYNNEI. This CDR3 is CASSEALRTGGSGYTF. CDR3 bases: TGTGCCAGCAGTGAAGCGCTTCGGACAGGGGGCTCCGGCTACACCTTC. Looking up the rest from reference TRBV2 and TRBJ1-2 gives the full variable domain: EPEVTQTPSHQVTQMGQEVILRCVPISNHLYFYWYRQILGQKVEFLVSFYNNEISEKSEIFDDQFSVERPDGSNFTLKIRSTKLEDSAMYFCASSEALRTGGSGYTFGSGTRLTVV.

This clonotype was picked up one time. This chain uses TRBV20-1 with TRBJ1-5; D is unclear. The V gene's germline CDR1 is DFQATT and CDR2 SNEGSKA (reference sequence). This CDR3 has 14 amino acids. Trimming left V 3 bases short and J 6 bases short, with 15 bases between. The CDR3: CSASLGNGAQPQHF. The CDR3 DNA sequence: TGCAGTGCTAGCTTGGGAAACGGAGCTCAGCCCCAGCATTTT.